The clone carrying this T cell receptor beta chain has just a few counts. These data originate in a study of T-cell reconstitution after alpha-beta-depleted transplantation in children. For TCRbeta, the library was prepared with unique molecular identifiers. TCRdb re-analysed the PCR reads in MiXCR, keeping a single row per CDR3 protein. The sample consists of about 410,000 distinct CDR3 sequences, around 21% of them appearing once. CDR1 and CDR2 from the germline V gene are SGHDT and YYEEEE. CDR3 length: 17 residues. V lost 4 bases and J lost 1; bases outside the gene matches: 10. The sequencing here drew on PBMCs from the stem cell graft donor, taken from the stem cell graft. The chain has TRBV5-6 and TRBJ2-2, with 7 bases lining up with TRBD1. The sequence was obtained from a human donor who donated a stem cell graft to a child with acute myeloid leukemia. Here the CDR3 reads CASSRRETGLNTGELFF. CDR3 in DNA: TGTGCCAGCAGCCGCAGGGAGACAGGGCTGAACACCGGGGAGCTGTTTTTT.